The 8 T cell receptor beta chains given below trace back to one sample, sequenced in a study of blood T cell repertoires in COVID-19. Data came from immunoSEQ multiplex PCR; TCRdb stores just in-frame clones and leaves some out. The sample consists of about 490,000 clones, 70% to 90% of them appearing once. What was sequenced was peripheral blood. The source is a human donor in a cohort sampled during active COVID-19.

V usage is TRBV11-2 and J usage is TRBJ2-7; the match to TRBD2 covers 9 bases. The germline gives CDR1 SGHAT, CDR2 FQNNGV. The CDR3 spans 16 residues. V dropped 1 base and J dropped 1; count of bases not matched to a gene: 5. The CDR3, as DNA: TGTGCCAGCAGCTTAGGTGGTAGCGGGAGATCCTACGAGCAGTACTTC. Amino acids: CASSLGGSGRSYEQYF.

The V gene is TRBV5-8, the J gene TRBJ2-7, with TRBD1 matching over 8 bases. After removal of 8 bases from V and 5 bases from J, the junction contained 9 bases not matched to a gene. CDR3 size: 13 residues. Germline V gives CDR1 SGHTS, CDR2 YDEGEE. CDR3 DNA sequence: TGTGCCAGTAGAGACAGGGGAATAAACGAGCAGTACTTC. It encodes CASRDRGINEQYF.

The chain employs TRBV6-5 and TRBJ1-4; D call uncertain. The length of the CDR3 is 13 residues. Trimming cost V 8 bases and J 5 bases, with 12 bases left between them. The V gene's germline CDR1 is MNHEY and CDR2 SVGAGI. Written as DNA, the CDR3 is TGTGCCAGCCGGGAGACGATGAATGAAAAACTGTTTTTT. Translation gives CASRETMNEKLFF.

Concerning this clone itself: The sample contains more than one DNA sequence encoding this CDR3. The chain uses TRBV18 and TRBJ2-7, with 9 nucleotides matching TRBD1. J lost 2 bases, V lost 3 bases, and 5 bases had no gene match. Germline V lookup: CDR1 KGHSH, CDR2 LQKENI. The CDR3 totals 15 residues. The CDR3 DNA is TGTGCCAGCTCACCCCCGGGACAGGGAGCCTACGAGCAGTACTTC. Translated: CASSPPGQGAYEQYF.

DNA for the CDR3: TGTGCCAGCAGCGTAGGACCAGGGGGCACTGAAGCTTTCTTT. Amino acids: CASSVGPGGTEAFF. The rearrangement uses TRBV9 and TRBJ1-1, with TRBD1 matching over 7 bases. CDR3 size: 14 residues. After removal of 0 bases from V and 4 bases from J, the junction contained 3 bases not matched to a gene. The germline V gene has CDR1 SGDLS and CDR2 YYNGEE.

This clone was seen just once. This chain connects TRBV14 to TRBJ2-1; perhaps TRBD2 as D (6 bases). The V gene lost 0 bases and the J gene lost 7 bases, with 16 bases spanning the gap. Germline V gene lookup returns CDR1 SGHDN and CDR2 FVKESK. The CDR3 is made up of 16 amino acids. CDR3 protein: CASSQDLSERGNEQFF. Written as DNA, the CDR3 is TGTGCCAGCAGCCAAGATCTCAGCGAACGGGGGAATGAGCAGTTCTTC.

CDR3 region: CAWSEGRNQPQHF. The CDR3 DNA reads TGTGCCTGGAGTGAGGGGCGCAATCAGCCCCAGCATTTT. The V and J genes are TRBV30 and TRBJ1-5, with a possible D match to TRBD1 (5 bases). The CDR3 has 13 amino acids. V gave up 1 base and J gave up 2 bases, with 6 bases separating them. Germline V gives CDR1 GTSNPN, CDR2 SVGIG (reference sequence). The full variable domain, in which reference TRBV30 and TRBJ1-5 provide the parts outside the CDR3, is SQTIHQWPATLVQPVGSPLSLECTVEGTSNPNLYWYRQAAGRGLQLLFYSVGIGQISSEVPQNLSASRPQDRQFILSSKKLLLSDSGFYLCAWSEGRNQPQHFGDGTRLSIL.

The V and J genes are TRBV28 and TRBJ1-3, with TRBD1 as a possible D gene (5 bases). V was clipped by 3 bases and J by 1 base, with 16 bases between them. The CDR3 totals 17 residues. Germline CDR1 reads MDHEN; CDR2 reads SYDVKM. CDR3 region: CASSFLGREGSGNTIYF. CDR3 nucleotides: TGTGCCAGCAGTTTCCTGGGCAGGGAAGGGTCTGGAAACACCATATATTTT.